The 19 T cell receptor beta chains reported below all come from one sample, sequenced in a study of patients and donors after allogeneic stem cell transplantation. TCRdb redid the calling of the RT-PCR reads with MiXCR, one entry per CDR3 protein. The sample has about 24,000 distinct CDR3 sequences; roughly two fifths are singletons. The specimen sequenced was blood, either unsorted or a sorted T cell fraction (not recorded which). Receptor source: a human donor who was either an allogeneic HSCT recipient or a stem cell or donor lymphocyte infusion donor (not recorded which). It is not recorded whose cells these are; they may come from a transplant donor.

The CDR3 is CSANRRQGAITEAFF. CDR3 nucleotide sequence: TGCAGTGCTAATCGACGACAGGGGGCGATAACTGAAGCTTTCTTT. The J gene is TRBJ1-1, the V gene TRBV20-1; TRBD1 aligns across 10 bases. The CDR3 runs 15 residues. Germline V gives CDR1 DFQATT, CDR2 SNEGSKA (reference sequence). V gave up 4 bases and J gave up 5 bases; unmatched junction bases: 10.

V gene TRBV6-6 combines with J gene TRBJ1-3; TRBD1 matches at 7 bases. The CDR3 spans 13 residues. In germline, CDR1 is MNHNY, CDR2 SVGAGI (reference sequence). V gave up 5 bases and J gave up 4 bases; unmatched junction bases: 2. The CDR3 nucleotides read TGTGCCAGCAGTAGACAGGGAGGAAACACCATATATTTT. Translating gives CASSRQGGNTIYF.

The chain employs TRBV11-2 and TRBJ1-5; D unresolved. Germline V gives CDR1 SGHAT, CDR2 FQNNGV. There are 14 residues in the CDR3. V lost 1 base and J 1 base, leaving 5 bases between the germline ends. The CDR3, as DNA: TGTGCCAGCAGCTTAGGTAGAAGCAATCAGCCCCAGCATTTT. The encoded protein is CASSLGRSNQPQHF.

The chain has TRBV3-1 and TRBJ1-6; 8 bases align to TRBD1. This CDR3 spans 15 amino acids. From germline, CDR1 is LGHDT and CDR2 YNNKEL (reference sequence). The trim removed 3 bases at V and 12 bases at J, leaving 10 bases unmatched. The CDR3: CASSQDRVTLLPLHF. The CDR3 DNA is TGTGCCAGCAGCCAGGACAGGGTGACACTATTACCCCTCCACTTT. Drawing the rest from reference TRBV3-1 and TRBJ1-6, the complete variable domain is DTAVSQTPKYLVTQMGNDKSIKCEQNLGHDTMYWYKQDSKKFLKIMFSYNNKELIINETVPNRFSPKSPDKAHLNLHINSLELGDSAVYFCASSQDRVTLLPLHFGNGTRLTVT.

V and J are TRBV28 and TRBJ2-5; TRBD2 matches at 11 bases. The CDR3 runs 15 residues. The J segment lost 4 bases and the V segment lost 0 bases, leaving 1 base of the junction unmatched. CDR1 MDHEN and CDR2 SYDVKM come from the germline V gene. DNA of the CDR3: TGTGCCAGCAGTTTATGGCTAGCGGGAGGAGAGACCCAGTACTTC. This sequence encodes CASSLWLAGGETQYF.

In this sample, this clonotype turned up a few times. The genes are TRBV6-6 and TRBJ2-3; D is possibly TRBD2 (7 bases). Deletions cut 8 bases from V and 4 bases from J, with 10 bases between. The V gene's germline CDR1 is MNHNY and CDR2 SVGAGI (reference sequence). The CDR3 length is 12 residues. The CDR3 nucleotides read TGTGCCAGCGGGGGGGGCCCAGATACGCAGTATTTT. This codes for CASGGGPDTQYF.

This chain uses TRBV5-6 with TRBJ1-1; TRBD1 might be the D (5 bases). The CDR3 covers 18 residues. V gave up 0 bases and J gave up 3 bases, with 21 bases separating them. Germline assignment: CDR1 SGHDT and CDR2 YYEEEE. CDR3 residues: CASSLESIELGTYTEAFF. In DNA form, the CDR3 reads TGTGCCAGCAGCTTGGAGAGTATTGAGTTGGGGACGTACACTGAAGCTTTCTTT.

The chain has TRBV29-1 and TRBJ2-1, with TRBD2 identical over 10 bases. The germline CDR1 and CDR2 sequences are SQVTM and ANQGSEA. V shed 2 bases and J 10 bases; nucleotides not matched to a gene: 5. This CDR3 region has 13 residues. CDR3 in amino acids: CSVESLAGIEQFF. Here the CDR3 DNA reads TGCAGCGTTGAATCACTAGCGGGAATCGAGCAGTTCTTC.

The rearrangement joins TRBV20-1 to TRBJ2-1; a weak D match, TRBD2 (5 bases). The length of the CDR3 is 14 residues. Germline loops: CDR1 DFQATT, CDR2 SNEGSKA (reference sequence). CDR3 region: CRARGPGINNEQFF. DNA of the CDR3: TGCAGGGCTCGTGGGCCCGGGATCAACAATGAGCAGTTCTTC.

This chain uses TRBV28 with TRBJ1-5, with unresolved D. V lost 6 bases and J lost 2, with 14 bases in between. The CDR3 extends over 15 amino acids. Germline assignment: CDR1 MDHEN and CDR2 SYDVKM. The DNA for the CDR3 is TGTGCCAGCAGCCAAGCGGTGTTGGGCAATCAGCCCCAGCATTTT. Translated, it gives CASSQAVLGNQPQHF.

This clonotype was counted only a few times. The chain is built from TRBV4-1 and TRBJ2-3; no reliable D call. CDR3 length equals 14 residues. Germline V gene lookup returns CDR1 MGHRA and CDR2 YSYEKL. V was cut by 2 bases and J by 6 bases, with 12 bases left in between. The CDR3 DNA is TGCGCCAGCAGCCAACAAGTCGCCCAGGATACGCAGTATTTT. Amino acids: CASSQQVAQDTQYF.

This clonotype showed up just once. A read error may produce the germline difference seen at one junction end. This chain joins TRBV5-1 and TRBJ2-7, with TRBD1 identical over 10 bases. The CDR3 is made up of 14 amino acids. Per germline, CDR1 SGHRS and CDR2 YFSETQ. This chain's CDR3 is CASSWTGGKNEQYF. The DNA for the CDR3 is TGCGCCAGCAGCTGGACAGGGGGGAAGAACGAGCAGTACTTT.

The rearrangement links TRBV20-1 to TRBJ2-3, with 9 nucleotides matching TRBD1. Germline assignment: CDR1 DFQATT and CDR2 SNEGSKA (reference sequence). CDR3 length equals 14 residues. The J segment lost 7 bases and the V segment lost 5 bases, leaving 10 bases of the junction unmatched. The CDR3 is CSAAGQGSPNTQYF. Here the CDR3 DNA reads TGCAGTGCTGCCGGACAGGGGTCACCGAATACGCAGTATTTT.

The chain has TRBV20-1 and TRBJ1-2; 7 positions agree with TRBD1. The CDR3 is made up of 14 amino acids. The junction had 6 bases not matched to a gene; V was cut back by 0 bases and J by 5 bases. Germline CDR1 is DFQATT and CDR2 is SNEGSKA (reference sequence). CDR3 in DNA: TGCAGTGCTAGAGACCCGACAGGGCAATATGGCTACACCTTC. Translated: CSARDPTGQYGYTF.

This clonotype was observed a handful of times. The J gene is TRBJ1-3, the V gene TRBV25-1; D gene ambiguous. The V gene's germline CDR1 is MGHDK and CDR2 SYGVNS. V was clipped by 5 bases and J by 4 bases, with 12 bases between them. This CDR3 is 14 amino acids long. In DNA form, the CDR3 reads TGTGCCAGCAGTCGGGAGACACCCGGAAACACCATATATTTT. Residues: CASSRETPGNTIYF.

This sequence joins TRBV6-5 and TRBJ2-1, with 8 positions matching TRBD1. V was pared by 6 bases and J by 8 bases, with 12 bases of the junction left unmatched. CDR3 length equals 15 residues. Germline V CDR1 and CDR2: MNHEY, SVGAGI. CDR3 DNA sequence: TGTGCCAGCAGACAGGATGGGACAGGTAGAGATGAGCAGTTCTTC. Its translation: CASRQDGTGRDEQFF.

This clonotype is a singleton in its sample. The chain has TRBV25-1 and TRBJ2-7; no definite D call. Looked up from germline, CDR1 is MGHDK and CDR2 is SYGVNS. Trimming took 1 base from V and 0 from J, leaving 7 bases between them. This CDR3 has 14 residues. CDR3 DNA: TGTGCCAGCAGTGAATCAGTTCTCTCCTACGAGCAGTACTTC. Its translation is CASSESVLSYEQYF.

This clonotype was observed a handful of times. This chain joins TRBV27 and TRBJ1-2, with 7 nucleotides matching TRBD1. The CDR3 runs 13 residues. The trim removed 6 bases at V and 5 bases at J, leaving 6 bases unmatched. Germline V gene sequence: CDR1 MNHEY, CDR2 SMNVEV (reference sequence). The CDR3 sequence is CASRGGVRYGYTF. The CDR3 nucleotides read TGTGCCAGCAGAGGGGGCGTTCGGTATGGCTACACCTTC.

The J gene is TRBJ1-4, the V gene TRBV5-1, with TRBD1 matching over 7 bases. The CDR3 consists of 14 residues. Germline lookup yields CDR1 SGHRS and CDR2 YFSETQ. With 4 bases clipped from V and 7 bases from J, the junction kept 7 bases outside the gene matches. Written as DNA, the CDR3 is TGCGCCAGCAGCAGTAGACAGGGTAGTGAAAAACTGTTTTTT. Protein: CASSSRQGSEKLFF.